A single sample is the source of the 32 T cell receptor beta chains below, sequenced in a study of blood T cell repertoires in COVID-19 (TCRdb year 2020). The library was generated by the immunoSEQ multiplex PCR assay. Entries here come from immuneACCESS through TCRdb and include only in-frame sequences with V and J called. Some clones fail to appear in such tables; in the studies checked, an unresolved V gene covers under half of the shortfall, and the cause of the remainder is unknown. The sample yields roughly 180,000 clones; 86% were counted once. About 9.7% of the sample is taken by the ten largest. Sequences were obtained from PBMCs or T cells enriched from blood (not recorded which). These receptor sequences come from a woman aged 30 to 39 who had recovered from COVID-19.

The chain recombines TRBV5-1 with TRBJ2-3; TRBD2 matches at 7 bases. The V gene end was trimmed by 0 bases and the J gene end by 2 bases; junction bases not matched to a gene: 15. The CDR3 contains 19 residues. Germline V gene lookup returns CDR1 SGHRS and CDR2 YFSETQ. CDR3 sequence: CASSLASQPGAGDTDTQYF. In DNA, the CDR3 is TGCGCCAGCAGCTTGGCCAGCCAGCCTGGGGCGGGAGACACAGATACGCAGTATTTT.

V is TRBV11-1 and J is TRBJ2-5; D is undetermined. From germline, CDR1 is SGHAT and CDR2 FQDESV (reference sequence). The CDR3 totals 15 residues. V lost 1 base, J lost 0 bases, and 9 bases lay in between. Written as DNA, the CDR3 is TGTGCCAGCAGCTTAGTAGTAGCCGACCAAGAGACCCAGTACTTC. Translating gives CASSLVVADQETQYF.

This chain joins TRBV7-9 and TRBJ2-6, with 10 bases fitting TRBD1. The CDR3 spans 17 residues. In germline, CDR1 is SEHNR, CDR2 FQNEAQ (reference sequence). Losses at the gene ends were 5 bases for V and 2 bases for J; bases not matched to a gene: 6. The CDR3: CASSRDRGNPGANVLTF. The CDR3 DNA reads TGTGCCAGCAGCCGGGACAGGGGAAATCCTGGGGCCAACGTCCTGACTTTC.

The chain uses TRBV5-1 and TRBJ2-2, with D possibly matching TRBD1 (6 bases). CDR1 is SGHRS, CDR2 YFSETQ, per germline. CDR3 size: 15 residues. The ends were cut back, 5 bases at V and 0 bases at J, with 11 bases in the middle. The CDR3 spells CASRPGTTNTGELFF. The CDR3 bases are TGCGCCAGCAGACCCGGGACAACGAACACCGGGGAGCTGTTTTTT.

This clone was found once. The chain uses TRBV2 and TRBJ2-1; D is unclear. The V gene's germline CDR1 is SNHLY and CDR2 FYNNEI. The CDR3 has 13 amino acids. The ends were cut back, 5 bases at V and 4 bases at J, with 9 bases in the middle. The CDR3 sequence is CASSLSTYNEQFF. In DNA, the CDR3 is TGTGCCAGCAGTCTCTCTACGTACAATGAGCAGTTCTTC.

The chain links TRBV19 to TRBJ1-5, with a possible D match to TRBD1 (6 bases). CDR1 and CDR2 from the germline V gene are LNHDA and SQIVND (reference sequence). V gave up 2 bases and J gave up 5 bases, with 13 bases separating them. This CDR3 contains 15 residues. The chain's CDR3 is CASSIQQGRDQPQHF. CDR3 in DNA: TGTGCCAGTAGTATACAACAGGGCAGAGATCAGCCCCAGCATTTT.

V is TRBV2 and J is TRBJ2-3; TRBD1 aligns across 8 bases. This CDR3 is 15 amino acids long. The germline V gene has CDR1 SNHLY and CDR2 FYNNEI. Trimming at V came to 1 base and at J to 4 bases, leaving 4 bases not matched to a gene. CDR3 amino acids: CASSEGGQGADTQYF. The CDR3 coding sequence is TGTGCCAGCAGTGAAGGAGGACAGGGTGCAGATACGCAGTATTTT.

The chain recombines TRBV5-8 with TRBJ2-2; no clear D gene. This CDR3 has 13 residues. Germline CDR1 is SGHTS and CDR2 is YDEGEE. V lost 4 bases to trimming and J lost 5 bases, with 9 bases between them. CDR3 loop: CASSPRWTGELFF. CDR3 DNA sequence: TGTGCCAGCAGCCCGCGGTGGACCGGGGAGCTGTTTTTT.

The CDR3 spells CASLPGQGYNEQFF. The DNA for the CDR3 is TGTGCCAGCTTACCGGGACAGGGTTACAATGAGCAGTTCTTC. J is TRBJ2-1 and V is TRBV6-5; 9 bases fit TRBD1. The CDR3 is 14 residues long. The J segment lost 4 bases and the V segment lost 8 bases, leaving 6 bases of the junction unmatched. Germline V gene sequence: CDR1 MNHEY, CDR2 SVGAGI.

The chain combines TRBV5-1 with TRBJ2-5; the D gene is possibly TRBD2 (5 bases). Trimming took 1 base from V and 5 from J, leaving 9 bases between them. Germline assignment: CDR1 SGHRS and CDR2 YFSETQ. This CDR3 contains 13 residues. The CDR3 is CASSLTSWETQYF. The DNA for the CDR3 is TGCGCCAGCAGCTTGACTAGTTGGGAGACCCAGTACTTC.

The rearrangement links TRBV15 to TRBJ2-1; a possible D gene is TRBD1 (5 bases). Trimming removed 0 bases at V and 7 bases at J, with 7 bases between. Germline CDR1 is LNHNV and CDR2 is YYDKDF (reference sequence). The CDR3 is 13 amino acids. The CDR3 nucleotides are TGTGCCACCAGCAGAGACAGGGCGAATGAGCAGTTCTTC. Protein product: CATSRDRANEQFF.

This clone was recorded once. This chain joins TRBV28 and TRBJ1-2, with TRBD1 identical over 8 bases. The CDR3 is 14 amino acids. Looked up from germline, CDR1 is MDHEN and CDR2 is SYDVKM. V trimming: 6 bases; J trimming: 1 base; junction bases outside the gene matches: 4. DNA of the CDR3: TGTGCCAGCAGCACGACAGGGGATAACTATGGCTACACCTTC. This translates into CASSTTGDNYGYTF.

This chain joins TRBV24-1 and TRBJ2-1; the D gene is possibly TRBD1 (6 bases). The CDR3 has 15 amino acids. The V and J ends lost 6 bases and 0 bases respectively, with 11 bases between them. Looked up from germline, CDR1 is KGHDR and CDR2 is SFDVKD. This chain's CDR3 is CATSKTGISYNEQFF. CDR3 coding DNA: TGTGCCACCAGTAAAACAGGGATCTCCTACAATGAGCAGTTCTTC.

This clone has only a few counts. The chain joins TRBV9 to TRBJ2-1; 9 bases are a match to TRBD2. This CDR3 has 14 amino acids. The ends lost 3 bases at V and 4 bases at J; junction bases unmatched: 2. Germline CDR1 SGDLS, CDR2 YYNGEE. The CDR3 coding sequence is TGTGCCAGCAGCGGACTAGCGGTATACAATGAGCAGTTCTTC. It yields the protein CASSGLAVYNEQFF.

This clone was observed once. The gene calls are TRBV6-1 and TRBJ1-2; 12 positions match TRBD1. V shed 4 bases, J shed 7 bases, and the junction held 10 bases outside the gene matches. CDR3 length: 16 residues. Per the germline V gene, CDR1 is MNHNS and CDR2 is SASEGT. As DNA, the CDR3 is TGTGCCAGCAGTGCGGGGGTAGGGACAGGGGGCTTTGGCTACACCTTC. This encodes CASSAGVGTGGFGYTF.

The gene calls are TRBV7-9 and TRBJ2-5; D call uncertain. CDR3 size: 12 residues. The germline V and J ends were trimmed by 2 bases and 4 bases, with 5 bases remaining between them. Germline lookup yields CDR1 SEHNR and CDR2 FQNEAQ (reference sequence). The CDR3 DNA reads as TGTGCCAGCAGCTTACCCTCAGAGACCCAGTACTTC. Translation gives CASSLPSETQYF.

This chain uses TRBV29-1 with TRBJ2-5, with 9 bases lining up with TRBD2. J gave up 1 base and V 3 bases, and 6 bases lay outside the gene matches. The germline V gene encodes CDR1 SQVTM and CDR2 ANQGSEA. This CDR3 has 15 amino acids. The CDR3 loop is CSVEGAGGFQETQYF. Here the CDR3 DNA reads TGCAGCGTTGAGGGGGCGGGAGGGTTCCAAGAGACCCAGTACTTC.

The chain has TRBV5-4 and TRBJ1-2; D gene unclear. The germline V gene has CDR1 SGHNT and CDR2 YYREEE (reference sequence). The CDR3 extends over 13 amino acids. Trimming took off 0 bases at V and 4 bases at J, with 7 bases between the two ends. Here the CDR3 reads CASSLAGSYGYTF. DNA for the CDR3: TGTGCCAGCAGCTTGGCCGGGAGCTATGGCTACACCTTC.

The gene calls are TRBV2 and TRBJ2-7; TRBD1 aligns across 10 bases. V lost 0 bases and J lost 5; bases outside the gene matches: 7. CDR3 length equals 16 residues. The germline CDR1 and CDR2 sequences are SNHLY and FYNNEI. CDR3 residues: CASSEAGGQGSHEQYF. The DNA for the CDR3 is TGTGCCAGCAGTGAAGCGGGGGGACAGGGGAGCCACGAGCAGTACTTC.

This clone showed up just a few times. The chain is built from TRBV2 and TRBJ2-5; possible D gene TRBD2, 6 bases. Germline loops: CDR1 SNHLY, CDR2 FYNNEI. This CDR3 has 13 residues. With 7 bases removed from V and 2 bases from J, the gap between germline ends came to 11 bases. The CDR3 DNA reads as TGTGCCAGCAAACGGGAGTATCAAGAGACCCAGTACTTC. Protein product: CASKREYQETQYF. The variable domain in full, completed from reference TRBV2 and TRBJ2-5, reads EPEVTQTPSHQVTQMGQEVILRCVPISNHLYFYWYRQILGQKVEFLVSFYNNEISEKSEIFDDQFSVERPDGSNFTLKIRSTKLEDSAMYFCASKREYQETQYFGPGTRLLVL.

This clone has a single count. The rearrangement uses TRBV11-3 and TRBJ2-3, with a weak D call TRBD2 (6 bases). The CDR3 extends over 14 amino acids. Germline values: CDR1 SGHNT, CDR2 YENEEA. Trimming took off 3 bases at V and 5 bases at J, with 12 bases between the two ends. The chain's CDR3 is CASSFRRDGDTQYF. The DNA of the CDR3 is TGTGCCAGCAGCTTCCGGCGGGATGGAGATACGCAGTATTTT.

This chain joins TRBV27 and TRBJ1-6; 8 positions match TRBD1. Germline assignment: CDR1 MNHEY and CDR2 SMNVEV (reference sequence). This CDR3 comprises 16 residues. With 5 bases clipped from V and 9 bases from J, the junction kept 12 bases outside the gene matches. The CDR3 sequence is CASSPWTGPTASPLHF. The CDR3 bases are TGTGCCAGCAGTCCATGGACAGGGCCCACAGCTTCACCCCTCCACTTT.

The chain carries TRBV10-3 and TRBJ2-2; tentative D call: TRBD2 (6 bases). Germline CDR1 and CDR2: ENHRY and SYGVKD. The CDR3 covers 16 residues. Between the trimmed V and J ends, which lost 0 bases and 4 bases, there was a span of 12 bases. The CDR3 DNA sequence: TGTGCCATCAGTGAGTCGACGGGAGTGGGCACCGGGGAGCTGTTTTTT. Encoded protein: CAISESTGVGTGELFF.

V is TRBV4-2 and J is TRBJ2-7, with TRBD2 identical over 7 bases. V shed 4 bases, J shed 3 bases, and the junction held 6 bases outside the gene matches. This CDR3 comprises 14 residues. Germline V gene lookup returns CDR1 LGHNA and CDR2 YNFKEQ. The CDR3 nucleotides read TGTGCCAGCAGCCCCAGCGGGATCAGCTACGAGCAGTACTTC. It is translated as CASSPSGISYEQYF.

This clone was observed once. The CDR3 DNA reads as TGCAGCGCTTCGACAGCGTCCGTCCAAGAGACCCAGTACTTC. This gives the protein CSASTASVQETQYF. The rearrangement links TRBV29-1 to TRBJ2-5, with D maybe TRBD1 (5 bases). V was shortened by 7 bases and J by 1 base, with 16 bases between the two germline ends. Germline CDR1 reads SQVTM; CDR2 reads ANQGSEA. The CDR3 loop spans 14 amino acids.

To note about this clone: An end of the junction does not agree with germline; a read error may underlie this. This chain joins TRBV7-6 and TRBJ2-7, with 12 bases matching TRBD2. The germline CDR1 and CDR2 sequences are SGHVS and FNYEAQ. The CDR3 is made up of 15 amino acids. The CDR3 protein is CASSLAGGLIYEQYF. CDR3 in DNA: TGTGCCAGCAGCCTAGCGGGAGGGTTAATTTACGAGCAGTACTTC.

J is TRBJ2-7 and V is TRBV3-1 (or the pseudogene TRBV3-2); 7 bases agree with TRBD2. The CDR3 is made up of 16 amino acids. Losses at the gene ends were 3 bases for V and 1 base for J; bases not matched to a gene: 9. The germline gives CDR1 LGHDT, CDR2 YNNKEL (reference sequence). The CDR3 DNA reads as TGTGCCAGCAGCCAGTCGAAGACTAGCCCTTCCTACGAGCAGTACTTC. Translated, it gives CASSQSKTSPSYEQYF.

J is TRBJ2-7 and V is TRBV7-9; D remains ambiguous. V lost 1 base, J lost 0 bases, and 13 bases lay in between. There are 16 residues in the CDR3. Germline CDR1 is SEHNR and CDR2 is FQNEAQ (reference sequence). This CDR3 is CASSLGSGFSSYEQYF. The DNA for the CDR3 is TGTGCCAGCAGCTTAGGTTCTGGTTTTAGCTCCTACGAGCAGTACTTC.

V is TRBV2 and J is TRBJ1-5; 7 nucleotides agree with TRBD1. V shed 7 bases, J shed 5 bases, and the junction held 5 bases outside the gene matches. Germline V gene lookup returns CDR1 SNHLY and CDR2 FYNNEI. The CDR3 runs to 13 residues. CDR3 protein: CASKGAADQPQHF. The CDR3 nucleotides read TGTGCCAGCAAGGGGGCGGCGGATCAGCCCCAGCATTTT.

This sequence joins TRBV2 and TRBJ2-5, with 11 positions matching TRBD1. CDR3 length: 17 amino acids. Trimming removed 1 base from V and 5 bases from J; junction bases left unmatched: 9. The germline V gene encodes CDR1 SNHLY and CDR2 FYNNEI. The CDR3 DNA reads TGTGCCAGCAGTGAAGGGGATCCCGGGACAGGGGGGGAGACCCAGTACTTC. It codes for CASSEGDPGTGGETQYF.

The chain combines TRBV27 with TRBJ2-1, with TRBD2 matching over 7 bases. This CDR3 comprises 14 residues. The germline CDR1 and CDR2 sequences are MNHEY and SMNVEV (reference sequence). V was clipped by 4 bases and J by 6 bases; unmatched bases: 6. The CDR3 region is CASSSRGVFNEQFF. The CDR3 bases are TGTGCCAGCAGTTCTCGGGGGGTCTTCAATGAGCAGTTCTTC.

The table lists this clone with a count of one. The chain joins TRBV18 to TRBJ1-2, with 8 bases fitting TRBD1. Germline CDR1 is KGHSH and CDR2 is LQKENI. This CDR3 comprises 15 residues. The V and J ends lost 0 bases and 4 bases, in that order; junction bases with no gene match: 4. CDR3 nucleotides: TGTGCCAGCTCACCACCGCCGGGACAGGTCTATGGCTACACCTTC. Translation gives CASSPPPGQVYGYTF.